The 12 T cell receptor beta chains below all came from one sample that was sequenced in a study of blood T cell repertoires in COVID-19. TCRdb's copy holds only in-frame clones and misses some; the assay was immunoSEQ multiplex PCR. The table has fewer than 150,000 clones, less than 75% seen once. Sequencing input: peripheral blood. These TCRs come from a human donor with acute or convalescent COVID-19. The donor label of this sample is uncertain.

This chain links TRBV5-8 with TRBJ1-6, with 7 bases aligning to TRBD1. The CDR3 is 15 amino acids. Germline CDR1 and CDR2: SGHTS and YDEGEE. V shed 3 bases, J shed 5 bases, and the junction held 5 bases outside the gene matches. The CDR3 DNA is TGTGCCAGCAGCTCAGGACAGGTCAATAATTCACCCCTCCACTTT. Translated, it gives CASSSGQVNNSPLHF. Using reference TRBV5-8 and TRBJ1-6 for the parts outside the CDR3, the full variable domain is EAGVTQSPTHLIKTRGQQATLRCSPISGHTSVYWYQQALGLGLQFLLWYDEGEERNRGNFPPRFSGRQFPNYSSELNVNALELEDSALYLCASSSGQVNNSPLHFGNGTRLTVT.

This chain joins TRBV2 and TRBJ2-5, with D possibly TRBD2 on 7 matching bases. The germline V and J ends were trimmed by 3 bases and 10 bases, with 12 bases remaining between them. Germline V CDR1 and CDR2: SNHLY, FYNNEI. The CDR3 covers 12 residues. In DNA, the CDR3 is TGTGCCAGCAGTGATAAGGGGGGGCGCCAGTACTTC. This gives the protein CASSDKGGRQYF.

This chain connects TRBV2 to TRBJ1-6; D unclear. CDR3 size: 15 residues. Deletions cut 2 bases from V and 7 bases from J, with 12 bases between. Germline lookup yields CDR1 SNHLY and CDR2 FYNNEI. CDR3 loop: CASSEMEGGNSPLHF. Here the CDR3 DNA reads TGTGCCAGCAGTGAAATGGAGGGAGGAAATTCACCCCTCCACTTT.

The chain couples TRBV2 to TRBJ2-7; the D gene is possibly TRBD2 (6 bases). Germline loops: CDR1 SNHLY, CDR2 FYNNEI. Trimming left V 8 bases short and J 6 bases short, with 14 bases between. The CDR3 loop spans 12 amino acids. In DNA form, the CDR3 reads TGTGCCAGCGGCCCCGGGGGTCGCGAGCAGTACGTC. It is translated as CASGPGGREQYV.

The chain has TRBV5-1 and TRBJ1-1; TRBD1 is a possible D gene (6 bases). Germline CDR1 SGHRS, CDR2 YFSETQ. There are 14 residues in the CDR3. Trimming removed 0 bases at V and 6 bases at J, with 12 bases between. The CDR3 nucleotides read TGCGCCAGCAGCTTGGCCAGGGGATTAGCTGAAGCTTTCTTT. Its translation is CASSLARGLAEAFF.

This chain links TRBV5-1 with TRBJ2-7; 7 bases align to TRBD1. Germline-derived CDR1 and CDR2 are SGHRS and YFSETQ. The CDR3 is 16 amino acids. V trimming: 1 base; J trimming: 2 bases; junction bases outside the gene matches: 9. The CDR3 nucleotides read TGCGCCAGCAGCTTGCGTTCCGGGACAGAAACCTACGAGCAGTACTTC. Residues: CASSLRSGTETYEQYF.

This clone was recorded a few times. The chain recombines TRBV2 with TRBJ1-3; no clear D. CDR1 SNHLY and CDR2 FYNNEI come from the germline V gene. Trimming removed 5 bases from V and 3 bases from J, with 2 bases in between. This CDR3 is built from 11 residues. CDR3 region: CASSYGNTIYF. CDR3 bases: TGTGCCAGCAGTTATGGAAACACCATATATTTT.

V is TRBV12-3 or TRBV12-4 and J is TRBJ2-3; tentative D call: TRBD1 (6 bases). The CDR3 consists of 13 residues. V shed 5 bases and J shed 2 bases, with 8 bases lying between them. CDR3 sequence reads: CASSGQNTDTQYF. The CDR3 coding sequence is TGTGCCAGCAGTGGACAGAACACAGATACGCAGTATTTT.

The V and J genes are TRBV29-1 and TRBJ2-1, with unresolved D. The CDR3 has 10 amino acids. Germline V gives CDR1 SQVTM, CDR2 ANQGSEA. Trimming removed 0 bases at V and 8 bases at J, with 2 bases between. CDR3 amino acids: CSVEDDEQFF. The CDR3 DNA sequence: TGCAGCGTTGAAGACGATGAGCAGTTCTTC.

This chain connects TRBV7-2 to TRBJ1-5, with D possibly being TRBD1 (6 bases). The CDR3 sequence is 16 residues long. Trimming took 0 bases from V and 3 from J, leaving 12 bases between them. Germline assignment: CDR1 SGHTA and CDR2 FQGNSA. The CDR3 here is CASSLAGGLNNQPQHF. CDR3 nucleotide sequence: TGTGCCAGCAGCTTAGCCGGGGGGCTTAACAATCAGCCCCAGCATTTT.

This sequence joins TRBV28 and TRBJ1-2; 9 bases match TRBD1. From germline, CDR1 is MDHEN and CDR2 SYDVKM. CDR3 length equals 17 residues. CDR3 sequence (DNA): TGTGCGAGTCAGACCCGCCTCGACTGGGACAGGGTCTTAGGCTACACCTTC. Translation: CASQTRLDWDRVLGYTF.

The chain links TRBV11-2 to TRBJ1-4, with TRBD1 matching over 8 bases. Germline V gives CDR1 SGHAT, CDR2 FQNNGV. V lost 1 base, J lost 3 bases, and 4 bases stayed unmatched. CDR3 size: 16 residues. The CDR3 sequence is CASSLALGQANEKLFF. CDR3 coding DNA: TGTGCCAGCAGCTTAGCGCTGGGACAGGCTAATGAAAAACTGTTTTTT. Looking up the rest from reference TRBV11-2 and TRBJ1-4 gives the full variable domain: EAGVAQSPRYKIIEKRQSVAFWCNPISGHATLYWYQQILGQGPKLLIQFQNNGVVDDSQLPKDRFSAERLKGVDSTLKIQPAKLEDSAVYLCASSLALGQANEKLFFGSGTQLSVL.